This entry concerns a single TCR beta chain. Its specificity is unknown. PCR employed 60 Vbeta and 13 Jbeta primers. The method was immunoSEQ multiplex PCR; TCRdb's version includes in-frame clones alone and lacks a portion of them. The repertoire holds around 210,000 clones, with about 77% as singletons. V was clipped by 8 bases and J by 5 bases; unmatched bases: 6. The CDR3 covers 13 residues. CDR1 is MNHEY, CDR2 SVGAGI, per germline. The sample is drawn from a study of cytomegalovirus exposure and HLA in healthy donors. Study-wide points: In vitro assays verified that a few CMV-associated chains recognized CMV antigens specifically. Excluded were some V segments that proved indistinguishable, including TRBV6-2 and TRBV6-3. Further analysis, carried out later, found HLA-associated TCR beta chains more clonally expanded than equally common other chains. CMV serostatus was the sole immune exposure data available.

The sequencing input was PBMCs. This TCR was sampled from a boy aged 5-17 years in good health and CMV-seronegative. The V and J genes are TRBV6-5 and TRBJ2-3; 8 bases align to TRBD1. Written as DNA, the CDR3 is TGTGCCAGCTTGACAGGGGTGTTAGATACGCAGTATTTT. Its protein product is CASLTGVLDTQYF.